The source of this TCR beta chain is a study of T-cell reconstitution after alpha-beta-depleted transplantation in children. Unique molecular identifiers were incorporated when the TCRbeta library was constructed. One entry per CDR3 protein results from TCRdb running MiXCR on the PCR reads. Found here are fewer than 120,000 distinct CDR3 sequences, under 13% of them singletons; the top ten hold 8%. Germline V gives CDR1 SGHAT, CDR2 FQDESV (reference sequence). CDR3 size: 16 residues. J was trimmed by 4 bases and V by 3 bases; bases with no gene match: 9. This clonotype occurred many times. Sample: PBMCs from the stem cell graft donor, taken from the stem cell graft. The source of this sequence is a human donor who donated a stem cell graft to a child with acute lymphoblastic leukemia. The chain is built from TRBV11-1 and TRBJ2-1, with 7 bases lining up with TRBD2. The CDR3 nucleotides read TGTGCCAGCAGCTTTCCTAGCGGACATAGTTACAATGAGCAGTTCTTC. Encoded protein: CASSFPSGHSYNEQFF.